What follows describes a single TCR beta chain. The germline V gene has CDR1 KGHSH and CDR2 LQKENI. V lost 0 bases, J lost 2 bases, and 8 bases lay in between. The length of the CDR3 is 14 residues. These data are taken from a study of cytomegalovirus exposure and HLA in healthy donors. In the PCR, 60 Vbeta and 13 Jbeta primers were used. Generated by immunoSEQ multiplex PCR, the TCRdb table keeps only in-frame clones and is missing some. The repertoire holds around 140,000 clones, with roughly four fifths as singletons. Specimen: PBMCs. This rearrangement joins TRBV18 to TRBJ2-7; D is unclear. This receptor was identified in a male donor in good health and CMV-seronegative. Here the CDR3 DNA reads TGTGCCAGCTCACCACCGGAGACGGCCTACGAGCAGTACTTC. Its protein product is CASSPPETAYEQYF.